This TCR beta chain is from a study of cytomegalovirus exposure and HLA in healthy donors. General study findings and limits: By a later analysis, the bulk of CMV-associated TCR beta chains appeared HLA-restricted. The study flagged about 150 TCR beta chains as cytomegalovirus-associated. Three of the chains that were CMV-associated were confirmed in vitro to be specific for CMV antigens.

PCR primers comprised 60 Vbeta and 13 Jbeta primers. Sequenced by immunoSEQ multiplex PCR; TCRdb stores in-frame clones only, minus some. Of roughly 150,000 clones listed, 80% are singletons. Comments on this clone: The antigen is not known.

The material sequenced was PBMCs. The receptor comes from a male donor in good health and CMV-seronegative.

CDR3 nucleotides: TGCGCCAGCAGCCAAGACCGTAGCTCCTACGAGCAGTACTTC. It yields the protein CASSQDRSSYEQYF. J is TRBJ2-7 and V is TRBV4-3; no firm D call. The ends were cut back, 0 bases at V and 0 bases at J, with 6 bases in the middle. Germline V CDR1 and CDR2: LGHNA, YSLEER. The CDR3 is 14 amino acids.